What follows are 22 T cell receptor beta chains derived from one specimen sequenced in a study of cytomegalovirus exposure and HLA in healthy donors. A multiplex PCR was run with 60 Vbeta primers and 13 Jbeta primers. Produced via immunoSEQ multiplex PCR; TCRdb's table is partial and in-frame only. The repertoire holds some 120,000 clones, with roughly a tenth as singletons. The sequenced sample was PBMCs. The receptors were sampled from a woman younger than 35 in good health and CMV-seropositive.

The chain recombines TRBV5-1 with TRBJ1-1, with D possibly being TRBD1 (5 bases). Looked up from germline, CDR1 is SGHRS and CDR2 is YFSETQ. This CDR3 is built from 14 residues. The ends were cut back, 4 bases at V and 4 bases at J, with 14 bases in the middle. The CDR3 DNA reads TGCGCCAGCAGCGATGGCGGGGGAGGCACTGAAGCTTTCTTT. Its translation: CASSDGGGGTEAFF.

The V call is TRBV30, the J call TRBJ2-7; D is possibly TRBD1 (5 bases). The V and J ends lost 1 base and 2 bases respectively, with 9 bases between them. Germline V gene sequence: CDR1 GTSNPN, CDR2 SVGIG (reference sequence). The length of the CDR3 is 13 residues. CDR3 sequence reads: CAWSGTGPYEQYF. In nucleotides, the CDR3 is TGTGCCTGGAGTGGTACAGGACCCTACGAGCAGTACTTC.

This clone was observed a handful of times. The J gene is TRBJ2-7, the V gene TRBV19; 7 bases map to TRBD2. Unmatched junction bases numbered 7, after V lost 5 bases and J lost 3 bases. The CDR3 length is 14 residues. Germline assignment: CDR1 LNHDA and CDR2 SQIVND (reference sequence). The CDR3 sequence: CASSLSSGVYEQYF. CDR3 DNA sequence: TGTGCCAGTAGTCTATCTAGCGGAGTCTACGAGCAGTACTTC.

This sequence joins TRBV7-9 and TRBJ2-1; 10 bases line up with TRBD2. Germline trimming cut 5 bases from V and 2 bases from J; bases unmatched to any gene: 3. This CDR3 has 15 amino acids. Germline assignment: CDR1 SEHNR and CDR2 FQNEAQ (reference sequence). The CDR3 DNA reads TGTGCCAGCAGCCCTAGCGGGGGAACCTACAATGAGCAGTTCTTC. Translating it yields CASSPSGGTYNEQFF.

This chain uses TRBV28 with TRBJ2-1; D call uncertain. V lost 7 bases, J lost 1 base, and 8 bases lay in between. The CDR3 is 13 residues long. From germline, CDR1 is MDHEN and CDR2 SYDVKM. CDR3: CASNGGSYNEQFF. The CDR3 DNA follows: TGTGCCAGCAACGGCGGTTCCTACAATGAGCAGTTCTTC.

This clone came up a few times. The gene calls are TRBV7-3 and TRBJ1-1; weak D call: TRBD1 (6 bases). This CDR3 is 16 amino acids long. Germline-derived CDR1 and CDR2 are SGHTA and FQGTGA. Trimming stripped 1 base from V and 0 bases from J, with 12 bases between. This CDR3 is CASSLSGRTVNTEAFF. In DNA, the CDR3 is TGTGCCAGCAGCTTAAGTGGAAGGACAGTGAACACTGAAGCTTTCTTT.

The V and J genes are TRBV19 and TRBJ1-6; D is unresolved. V was pared by 3 bases and J by 0 bases, with 9 bases between. CDR1 is LNHDA and CDR2 is SQIVND in the germline V gene (reference sequence). This CDR3 has 16 amino acids. In DNA, the CDR3 is TGTGCCAGTAGTATCGACACTAGCTCCTATAATTCACCCCTCCACTTT. Translation gives CASSIDTSSYNSPLHF.

CDR3 coding DNA: TGTGCCAGCAGTTTGGTCCAGGTACTAGCGGGGGAGACCCAGTACTTC. As protein: CASSLVQVLAGETQYF. V is TRBV28 and J is TRBJ2-5; 10 bases map to TRBD2. The length of the CDR3 is 16 residues. Germline V gene lookup returns CDR1 MDHEN and CDR2 SYDVKM. V was pared by 3 bases and J by 5 bases, with 9 bases of the junction left unmatched.

As to this clone: At the DNA level, this CDR3 is encoded by other sequences in the same sample as well. The V and J genes are TRBV2 and TRBJ2-5; TRBD2 agrees at 9 bases. Per germline, CDR1 SNHLY and CDR2 FYNNEI. Trimming removed 6 bases from V and 5 bases from J; junction bases left unmatched: 10. The CDR3 covers 15 residues. CDR3 coding DNA: TGTGCCAGCAGGCCCCTTAGCGGGAGTGGGGAGACCCAGTACTTC. Translated, it gives CASRPLSGSGETQYF. The complete variable domain, with remaining parts taken from reference TRBV2 and TRBJ2-5, reads EPEVTQTPSHQVTQMGQEVILRCVPISNHLYFYWYRQILGQKVEFLVSFYNNEISEKSEIFDDQFSVERPDGSNFTLKIRSTKLEDSAMYFCASRPLSGSGETQYFGPGTRLLVL.

The rearrangement links TRBV5-4 to TRBJ2-5; 7 bases are a match to TRBD2. Germline trimming cut 4 bases from V and 2 bases from J; bases unmatched to any gene: 5. This CDR3 contains 14 residues. CDR1 SGHNT and CDR2 YYREEE come from the germline V gene (reference sequence). As DNA, the CDR3 is TGTGCCAGCAGCCAGGGACTACCTCAAGAGACCCAGTACTTC. Translated, it gives CASSQGLPQETQYF.

This clone appeared a few times. The chain has TRBV15 and TRBJ2-7; TRBD2 matches 12 bases. Looked up from germline, CDR1 is LNHNV and CDR2 is YYDKDF (reference sequence). This CDR3 spans 13 amino acids. V shed 8 bases, J shed 4 bases, and the junction held 3 bases outside the gene matches. The CDR3 loop reads CATRLAGVYEQYF. The CDR3 DNA is TGTGCCACCCGACTAGCGGGAGTATACGAGCAGTACTTC.

This clone was counted a few times. The J gene is TRBJ1-1, the V gene TRBV5-1; 8 bases map to TRBD1. The CDR3 is made up of 13 amino acids. With V trimmed by 2 bases and J by 7 bases, 4 bases remained unmatched. Germline assignment: CDR1 SGHRS and CDR2 YFSETQ. CDR3 DNA: TGCGCCAGCAGCTTTGACAGGGGTGGTGAAGCTTTCTTT. Its translation: CASSFDRGGEAFF.

A few counts support this clone. The chain links TRBV15 to TRBJ2-1; maybe TRBD2 (7 bases). The CDR3 runs to 16 residues. Trimming took 0 bases from V and 10 from J, leaving 19 bases between them. Germline CDR1 is LNHNV and CDR2 is YYDKDF (reference sequence). The CDR3 region is CATSRDVGGASGEQFF. The CDR3 bases are TGTGCCACCAGCAGAGATGTGGGGGGGGCTTCGGGAGAGCAGTTCTTC.

The CDR3 DNA reads TGTGCCAGCAGCCAGGGGTCGCTCGGGCCTGAAGCTTTCTTT. Its translation is CASSQGSLGPEAFF. The V gene is TRBV7-9, the J gene TRBJ1-1, with D possibly being TRBD1 (6 bases). V lost 5 bases and J lost 6, with 16 bases in between. This CDR3 comprises 14 residues. CDR1 and CDR2 (germline): SEHNR, FQNEAQ (reference sequence).

The rearrangement links TRBV5-1 to TRBJ2-2, with D tentatively TRBD2 (6 bases). V shed 3 bases and J shed 3 bases, with 15 bases lying between them. The CDR3 totals 16 residues. The V gene's germline CDR1 is SGHRS and CDR2 YFSETQ. Here the CDR3 reads CASSSPAGMDTGELFF. DNA for the CDR3: TGCGCCAGCAGCTCTCCAGCGGGTATGGACACCGGGGAGCTGTTTTTT. The whole variable domain, remainder taken from reference TRBV5-1 and TRBJ2-2, is KAGVTQTPRYLIKTRGQQVTLSCSPISGHRSVSWYQQTPGQGLQFLFEYFSETQRNKGNFPGRFSGRQFSNSRSEMNVSTLELGDSALYLCASSSPAGMDTGELFFGEGSRLTVL.

This clone was detected a few times. The J gene is TRBJ2-3, the V gene TRBV11-2; D is possibly TRBD2 (6 bases). The germline gives CDR1 SGHAT, CDR2 FQNNGV. The V and J ends lost 1 base and 11 bases respectively, with 10 bases between them. This CDR3 contains 12 residues. The DNA for the CDR3 is TGTGCCAGCAGCTTAGGGGGGGAAGGGCAGTATTTT. This gives the protein CASSLGGEGQYF.

This clone was seen a few times. This chain joins TRBV7-9 and TRBJ1-4; D uncertain. This CDR3 is built from 14 residues. Germline loops: CDR1 SEHNR, CDR2 FQNEAQ (reference sequence). Between the trimmed V and J ends, which lost 5 bases and 8 bases, there was a span of 15 bases. CDR3 region: CASSPASHREKLFF. CDR3 sequence (DNA): TGTGCCAGCAGCCCGGCTAGCCATCGGGAAAAACTGTTTTTT.

The table lists this clone with a few counts. CDR3 amino acids: CASKLLEGGYTF. The CDR3 nucleotides are TGTGCCAGCAAACTACTGGAAGGTGGCTACACCTTC. This chain connects TRBV6-6 to TRBJ1-2; D unclear. CDR1 and CDR2 from the germline V gene are MNHNY and SVGAGI (reference sequence). The CDR3 covers 12 residues. V lost 7 bases and J 7 bases, leaving 13 bases between the germline ends.

This clone was picked up a small number of times. V usage is TRBV9 and J usage is TRBJ1-1; D not resolved. CDR3 length: 17 amino acids. V was shortened by 0 bases and J by 1 base, with 16 bases between the two germline ends. From germline, CDR1 is SGDLS and CDR2 YYNGEE. CDR3 bases: TGTGCCAGCAGCGTAGGTGGTCCGGGTCCACGGAACACTGAAGCTTTCTTT. This translates into CASSVGGPGPRNTEAFF.

This clone has more than one count but fewer than ten. The same CDR3 is also encoded by other DNA sequences in this sample. This chain links TRBV15 with TRBJ1-2; D unresolved. The V gene lost 0 bases and the J gene lost 5 bases, with 10 bases spanning the gap. This CDR3 contains 14 residues. CDR1 LNHNV and CDR2 YYDKDF come from the germline V gene (reference sequence). The CDR3 reads CATSRDRGVYGYTF. CDR3 in DNA: TGTGCCACCAGCAGAGATCGGGGAGTGTATGGCTACACCTTC.

This clone turned up a few times. The rearrangement links TRBV25-1 to TRBJ1-2, with D maybe TRBD1 (5 bases). CDR3 length: 13 amino acids. The germline V gene encodes CDR1 MGHDK and CDR2 SYGVNS. V gave up 5 bases and J gave up 7 bases, with 14 bases separating them. This chain's CDR3 is CASSLHQGSGYTF. The DNA for the CDR3 is TGTGCCAGCAGTCTTCATCAGGGTTCTGGCTACACCTTC.

The V call is TRBV7-8, the J call TRBJ2-5, with TRBD2 matching 8 bases. Germline V CDR1 and CDR2: SGHVS, FQNEAQ. CDR3 length equals 16 residues. V gave up 4 bases and J gave up 3 bases; unmatched junction bases: 10. CDR3 amino acids: CASSYGSSGGKETQYF. The CDR3 DNA follows: TGTGCCAGCAGCTATGGCTCCAGCGGGGGAAAAGAGACCCAGTACTTC.